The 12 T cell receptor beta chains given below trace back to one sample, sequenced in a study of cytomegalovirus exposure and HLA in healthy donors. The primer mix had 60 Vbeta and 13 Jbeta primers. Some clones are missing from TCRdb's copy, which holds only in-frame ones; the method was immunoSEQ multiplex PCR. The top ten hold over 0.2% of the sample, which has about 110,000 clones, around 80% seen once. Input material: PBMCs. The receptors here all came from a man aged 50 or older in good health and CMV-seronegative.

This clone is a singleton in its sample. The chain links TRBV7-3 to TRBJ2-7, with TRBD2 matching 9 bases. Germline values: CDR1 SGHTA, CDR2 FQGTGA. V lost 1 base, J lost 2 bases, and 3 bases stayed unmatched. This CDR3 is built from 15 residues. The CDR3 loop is CASSLRLAGPYEQYF. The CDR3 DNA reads TGTGCCAGCAGCTTAAGGCTAGCGGGACCCTACGAGCAGTACTTC.

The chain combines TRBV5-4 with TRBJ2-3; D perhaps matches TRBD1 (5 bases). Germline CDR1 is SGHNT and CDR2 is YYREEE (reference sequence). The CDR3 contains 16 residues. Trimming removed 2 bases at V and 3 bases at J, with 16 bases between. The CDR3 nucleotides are TGTGCCAGCAGCTTTGGTCTGGGCAGGGTAACAGATACGCAGTATTTT. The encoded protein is CASSFGLGRVTDTQYF. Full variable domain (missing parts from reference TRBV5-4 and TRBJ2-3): ETGVTQSPTHLIKTRGQQVTLRCSSQSGHNTVSWYQQALGQGPQFIFQYYREEENGRGNFPPRFSGLQFPNYSSELNVNALELDDSALYLCASSFGLGRVTDTQYFGPGTRLTVL.

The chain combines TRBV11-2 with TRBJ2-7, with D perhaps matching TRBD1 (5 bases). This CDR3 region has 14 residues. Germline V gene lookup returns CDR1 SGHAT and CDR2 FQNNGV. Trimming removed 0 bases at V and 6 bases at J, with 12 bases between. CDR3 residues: CASSLDHWGSEQYF. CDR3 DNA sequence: TGTGCCAGCAGCTTAGATCATTGGGGCAGCGAGCAGTACTTC.

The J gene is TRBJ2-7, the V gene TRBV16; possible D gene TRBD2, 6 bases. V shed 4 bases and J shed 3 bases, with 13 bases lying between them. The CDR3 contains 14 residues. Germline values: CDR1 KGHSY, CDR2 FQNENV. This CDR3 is CASSRGTVNYEQYF. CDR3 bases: TGTGCCAGCAGCCGCGGGACGGTAAACTACGAGCAGTACTTC.

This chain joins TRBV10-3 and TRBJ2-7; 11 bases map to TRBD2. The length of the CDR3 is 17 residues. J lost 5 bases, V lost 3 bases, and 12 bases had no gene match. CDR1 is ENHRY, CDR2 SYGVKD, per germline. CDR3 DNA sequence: TGTGCCATCAGTGAAGTGCAAATCGGGACTAGCGGCGACGAGCAGTACTTC. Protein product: CAISEVQIGTSGDEQYF.

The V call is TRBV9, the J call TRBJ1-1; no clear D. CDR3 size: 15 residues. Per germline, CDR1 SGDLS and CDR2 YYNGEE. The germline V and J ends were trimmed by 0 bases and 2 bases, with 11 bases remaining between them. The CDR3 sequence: CASSVVPGRNTEAFF. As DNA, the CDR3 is TGTGCCAGCAGCGTAGTCCCAGGAAGAAACACTGAAGCTTTCTTT.

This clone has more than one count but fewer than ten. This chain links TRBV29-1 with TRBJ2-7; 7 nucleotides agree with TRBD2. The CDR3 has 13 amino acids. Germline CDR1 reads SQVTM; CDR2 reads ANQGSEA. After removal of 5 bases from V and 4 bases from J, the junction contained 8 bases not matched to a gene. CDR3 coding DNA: TGCAGCGTTCAGCGGGATATATCATACGAGCAGTACTTC. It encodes CSVQRDISYEQYF.

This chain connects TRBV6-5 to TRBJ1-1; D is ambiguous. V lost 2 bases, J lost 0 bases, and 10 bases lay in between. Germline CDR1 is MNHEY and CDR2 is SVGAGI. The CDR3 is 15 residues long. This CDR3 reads CASSYLPHMNTEAFF. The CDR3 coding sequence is TGTGCCAGCAGTTACCTCCCACATATGAACACTGAAGCTTTCTTT.

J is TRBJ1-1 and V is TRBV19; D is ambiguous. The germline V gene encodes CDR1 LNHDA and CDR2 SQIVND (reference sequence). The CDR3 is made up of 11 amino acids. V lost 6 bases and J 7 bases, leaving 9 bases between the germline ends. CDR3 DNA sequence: TGTGCCAGTAGGGGAGAAGGTGAAGCTTTCTTT. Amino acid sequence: CASRGEGEAFF. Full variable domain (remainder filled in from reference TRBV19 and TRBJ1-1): DGGITQSPKYLFRKEGQNVTLSCEQNLNHDAMYWYRQDPGQGLRLIYYSQIVNDFQKGDIAEGYSVSREKKESFPLTVTSAQKNPTAFYLCASRGEGEAFFGQGTRLTVV.

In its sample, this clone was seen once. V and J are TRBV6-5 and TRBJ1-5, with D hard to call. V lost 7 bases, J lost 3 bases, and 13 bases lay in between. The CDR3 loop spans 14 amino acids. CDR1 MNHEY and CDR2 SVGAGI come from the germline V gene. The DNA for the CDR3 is TGTGCCAGCAAAAAGGGAGGAATCAATCAGCCCCAGCATTTT. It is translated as CASKKGGINQPQHF.

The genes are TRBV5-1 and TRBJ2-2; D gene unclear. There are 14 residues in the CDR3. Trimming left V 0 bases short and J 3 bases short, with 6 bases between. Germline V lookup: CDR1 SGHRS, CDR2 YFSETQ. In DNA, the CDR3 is TGCGCCAGCAGCTTGGTGGCGGACACCGGGGAGCTGTTTTTT. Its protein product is CASSLVADTGELFF.

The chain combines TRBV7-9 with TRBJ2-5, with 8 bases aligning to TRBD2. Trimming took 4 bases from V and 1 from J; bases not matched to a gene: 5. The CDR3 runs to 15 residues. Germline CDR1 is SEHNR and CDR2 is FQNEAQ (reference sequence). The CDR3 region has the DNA TGTGCCAGCAGCTCGGCCGGGGGGGGCCAAGAGACCCAGTACTTC. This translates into CASSSAGGGQETQYF.